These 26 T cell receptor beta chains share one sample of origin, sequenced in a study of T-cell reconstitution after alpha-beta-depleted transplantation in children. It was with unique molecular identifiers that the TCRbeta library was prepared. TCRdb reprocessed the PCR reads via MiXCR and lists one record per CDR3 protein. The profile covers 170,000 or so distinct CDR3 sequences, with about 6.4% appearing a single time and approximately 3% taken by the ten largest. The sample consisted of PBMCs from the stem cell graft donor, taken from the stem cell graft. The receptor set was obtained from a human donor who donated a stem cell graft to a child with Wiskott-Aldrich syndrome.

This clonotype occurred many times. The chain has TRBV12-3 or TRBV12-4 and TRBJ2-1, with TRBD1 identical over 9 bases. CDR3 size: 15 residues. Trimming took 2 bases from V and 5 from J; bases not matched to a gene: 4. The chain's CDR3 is CASSLTGGIHNEQFF. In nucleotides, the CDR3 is TGTGCCAGCAGTTTAACAGGGGGCATACACAATGAGCAGTTCTTC.

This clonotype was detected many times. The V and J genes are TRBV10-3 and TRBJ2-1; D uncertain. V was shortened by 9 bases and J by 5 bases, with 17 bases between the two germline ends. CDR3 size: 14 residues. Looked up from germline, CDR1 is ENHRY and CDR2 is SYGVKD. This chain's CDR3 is CAISTRESNNEQFF. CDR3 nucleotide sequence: TGTGCCATTAGTACAAGGGAATCTAACAATGAGCAGTTCTTC.

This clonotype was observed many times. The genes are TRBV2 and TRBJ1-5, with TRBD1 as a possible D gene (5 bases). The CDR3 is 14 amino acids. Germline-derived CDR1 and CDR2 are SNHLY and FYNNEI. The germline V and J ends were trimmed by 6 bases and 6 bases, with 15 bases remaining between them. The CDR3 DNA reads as TGTGCCAGCAGATTCGACCGGGACTTTCAGCCCCAGCATTTT. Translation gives CASRFDRDFQPQHF.

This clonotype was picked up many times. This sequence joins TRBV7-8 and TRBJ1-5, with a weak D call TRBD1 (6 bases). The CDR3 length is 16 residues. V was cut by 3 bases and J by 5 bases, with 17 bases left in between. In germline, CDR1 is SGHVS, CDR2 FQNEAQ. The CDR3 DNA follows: TGTGCCAGCAGCTTCCAGGGGTGGGGAATAGATCAGCCCCAGCATTTT. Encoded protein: CASSFQGWGIDQPQHF. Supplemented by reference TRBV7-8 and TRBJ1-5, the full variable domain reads GAGVSQSPRYKVAKRGQDVALRCDPISGHVSLFWYQQALGQGPEFLTYFQNEAQLDKSGLPSDRFFAERPEGSVSTLKIQRTQQEDSAVYLCASSFQGWGIDQPQHFGDGTRLSIL.

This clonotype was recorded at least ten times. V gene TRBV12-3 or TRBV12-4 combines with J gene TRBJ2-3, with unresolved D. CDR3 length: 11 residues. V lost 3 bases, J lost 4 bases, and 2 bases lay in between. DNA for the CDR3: TGTGCCAGCAGTTTCTCAGATACGCAGTATTTT. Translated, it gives CASSFSDTQYF.

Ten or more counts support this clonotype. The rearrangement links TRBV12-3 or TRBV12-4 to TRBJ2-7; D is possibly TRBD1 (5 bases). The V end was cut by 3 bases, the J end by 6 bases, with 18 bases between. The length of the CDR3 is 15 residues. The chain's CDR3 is CASSFMQGKIAEQYF. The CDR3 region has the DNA TGTGCCAGCAGTTTTATGCAGGGAAAGATCGCCGAGCAGTACTTC.

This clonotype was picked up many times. CDR3 loop: CASSSPDRTGSYGYTF. Here the CDR3 DNA reads TGTGCCAGCAGCTCGCCGGATAGGACAGGGAGCTATGGCTACACCTTC. The rearrangement joins TRBV7-2 to TRBJ1-2; 8 bases align to TRBD1. Germline V gene sequence: CDR1 SGHTA, CDR2 FQGNSA. The CDR3 extends over 16 amino acids. The V segment lost 4 bases and the J segment 4 bases; nucleotides outside the gene matches: 11.

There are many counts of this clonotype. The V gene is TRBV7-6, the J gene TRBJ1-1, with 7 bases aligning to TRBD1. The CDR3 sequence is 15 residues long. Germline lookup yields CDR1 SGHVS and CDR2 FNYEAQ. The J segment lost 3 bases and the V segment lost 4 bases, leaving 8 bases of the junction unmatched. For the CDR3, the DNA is TGTGCCAGCAGCTACTCGAGGGGGCGGGACACTGAAGCTTTCTTT. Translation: CASSYSRGRDTEAFF. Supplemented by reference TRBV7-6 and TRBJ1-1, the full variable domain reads GAGVSQSPRYKVTKRGQDVALRCDPISGHVSLYWYRQALGQGPEFLTYFNYEAQQDKSGLPNDRFSAERPEGSISTLTIQRTEQRDSAMYRCASSYSRGRDTEAFFGQGTRLTVV.

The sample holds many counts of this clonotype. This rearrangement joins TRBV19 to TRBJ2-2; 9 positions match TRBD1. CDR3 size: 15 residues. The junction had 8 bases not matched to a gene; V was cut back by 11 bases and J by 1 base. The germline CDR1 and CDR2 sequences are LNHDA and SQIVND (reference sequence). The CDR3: CAGGKDRGNTGELFF. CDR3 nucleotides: TGTGCCGGGGGGAAGGACAGGGGGAACACCGGGGAGCTGTTTTTT.

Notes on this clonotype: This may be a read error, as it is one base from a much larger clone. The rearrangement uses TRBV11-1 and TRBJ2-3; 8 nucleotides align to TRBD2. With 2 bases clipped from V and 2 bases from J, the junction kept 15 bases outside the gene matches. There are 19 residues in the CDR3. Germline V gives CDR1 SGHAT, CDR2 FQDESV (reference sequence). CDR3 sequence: CASSLRGWILADFTDTQYF. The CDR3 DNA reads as TGTGCCAGCAGCTTAAGGGGGTGGATACTAGCGGATTTCACAGATACGCAGTATTTT. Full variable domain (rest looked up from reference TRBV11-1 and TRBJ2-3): EAEVAQSPRYKITEKSQAVAFWCDPISGHATLYWYRQILGQGPELLVQFQDESVVDDSQLPKDRFSAERLKGVDSTLKIQPAELGDSAMYLCASSLRGWILADFTDTQYFGPGTRLTVL.

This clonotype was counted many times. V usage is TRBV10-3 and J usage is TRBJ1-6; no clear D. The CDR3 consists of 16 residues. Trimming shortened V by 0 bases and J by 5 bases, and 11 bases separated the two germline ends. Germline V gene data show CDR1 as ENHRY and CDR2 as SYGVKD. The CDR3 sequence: CAISESGWRDNSPLHF. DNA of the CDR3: TGTGCCATCAGTGAGTCGGGTTGGAGGGATAATTCACCCCTCCACTTT.

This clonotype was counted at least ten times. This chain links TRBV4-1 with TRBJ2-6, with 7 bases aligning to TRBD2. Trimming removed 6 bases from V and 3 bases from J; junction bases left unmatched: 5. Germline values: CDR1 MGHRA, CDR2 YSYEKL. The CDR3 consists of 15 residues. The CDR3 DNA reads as TGCGCCAGCAGAAATAGGGAGGGTGGGGCCAACGTCCTGACTTTC. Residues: CASRNREGGANVLTF.

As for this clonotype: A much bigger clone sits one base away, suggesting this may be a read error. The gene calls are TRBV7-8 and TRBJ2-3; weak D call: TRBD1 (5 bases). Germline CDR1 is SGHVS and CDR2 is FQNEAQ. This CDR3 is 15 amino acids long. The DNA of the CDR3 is TGTGCCAGCAGCTCCGTGAATAGGGGCACAGATACGCAGGATTTT. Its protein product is CASSSVNRGTDTQDF.

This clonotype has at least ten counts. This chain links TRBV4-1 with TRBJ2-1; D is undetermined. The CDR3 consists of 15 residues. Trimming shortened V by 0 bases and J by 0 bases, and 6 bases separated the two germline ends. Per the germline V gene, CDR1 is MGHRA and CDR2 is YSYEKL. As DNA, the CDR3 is TGCGCCAGCAGCCAAGAGGGTAGCTCCTACAATGAGCAGTTCTTC. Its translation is CASSQEGSSYNEQFF.

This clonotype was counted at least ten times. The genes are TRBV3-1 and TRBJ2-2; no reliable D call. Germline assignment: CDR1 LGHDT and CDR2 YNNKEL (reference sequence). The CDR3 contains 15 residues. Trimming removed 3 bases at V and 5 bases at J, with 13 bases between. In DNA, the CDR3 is TGTGCCAGCAGCCATGGCCCGGCACGGACCGGGGAGCTGTTTTTT. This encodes CASSHGPARTGELFF.

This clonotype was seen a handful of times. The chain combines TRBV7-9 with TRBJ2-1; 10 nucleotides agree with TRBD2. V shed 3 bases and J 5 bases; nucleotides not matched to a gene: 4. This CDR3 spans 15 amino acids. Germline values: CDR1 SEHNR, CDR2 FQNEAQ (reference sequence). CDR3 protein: CASSLTSGLHNEQFF. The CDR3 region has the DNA TGTGCCAGCAGCTTGACTAGCGGGCTTCACAATGAGCAGTTCTTC.

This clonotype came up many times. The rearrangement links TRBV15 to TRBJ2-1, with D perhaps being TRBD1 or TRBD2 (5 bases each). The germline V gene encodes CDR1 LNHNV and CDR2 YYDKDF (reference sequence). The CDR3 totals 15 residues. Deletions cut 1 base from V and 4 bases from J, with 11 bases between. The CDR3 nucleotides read TGTGCCACCAGCAGAGTAGGGGCGGGTTACAATGAGCAGTTCTTC. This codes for CATSRVGAGYNEQFF. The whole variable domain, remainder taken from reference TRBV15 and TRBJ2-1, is DAMVIQNPRYQVTQFGKPVTLSCSQTLNHNVMYWYQQKSSQAPKLLFHYYDKDFNNEADTPDNFQSRRPNTSFCFLDIRSPGLGDTAMYLCATSRVGAGYNEQFFGPGTRLTVL.

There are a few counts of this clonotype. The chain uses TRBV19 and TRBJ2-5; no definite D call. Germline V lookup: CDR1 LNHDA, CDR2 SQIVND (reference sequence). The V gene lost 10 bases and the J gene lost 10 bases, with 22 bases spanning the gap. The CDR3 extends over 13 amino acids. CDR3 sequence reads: CATRHGLFSDQYF. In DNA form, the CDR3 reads TGTGCCACCAGACACGGTTTGTTTTCGGACCAGTACTTC.

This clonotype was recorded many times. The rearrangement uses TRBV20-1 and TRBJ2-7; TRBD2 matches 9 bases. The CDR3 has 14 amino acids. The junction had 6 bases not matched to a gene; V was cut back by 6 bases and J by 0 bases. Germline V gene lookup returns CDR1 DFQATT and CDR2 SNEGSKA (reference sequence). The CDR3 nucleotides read TGCAGTGCCCTAAGGGGACTAGCCTCCTACGAGCAGTACTTC. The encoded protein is CSALRGLASYEQYF.

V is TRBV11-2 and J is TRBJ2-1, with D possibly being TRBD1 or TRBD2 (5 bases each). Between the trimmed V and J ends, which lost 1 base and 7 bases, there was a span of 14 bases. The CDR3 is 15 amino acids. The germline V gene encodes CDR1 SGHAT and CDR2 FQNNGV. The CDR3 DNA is TGTGCCAGCAGCTTAGCGGGACCCTTGGGGAATGAGCAGTTCTTC. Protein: CASSLAGPLGNEQFF.

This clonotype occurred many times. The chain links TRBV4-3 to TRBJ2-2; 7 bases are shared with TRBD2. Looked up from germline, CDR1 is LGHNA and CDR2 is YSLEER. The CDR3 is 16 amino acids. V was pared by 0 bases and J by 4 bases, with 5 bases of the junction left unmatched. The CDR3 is CASSQETGGFTGELFF. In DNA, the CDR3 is TGCGCCAGCAGCCAAGAGACGGGAGGCTTCACCGGGGAGCTGTTTTTT.

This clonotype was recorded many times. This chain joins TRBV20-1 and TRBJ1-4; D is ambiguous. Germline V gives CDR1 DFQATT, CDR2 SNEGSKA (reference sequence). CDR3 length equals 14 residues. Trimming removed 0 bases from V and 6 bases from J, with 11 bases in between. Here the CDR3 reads CSARDFGSYEKLFF. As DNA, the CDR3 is TGCAGTGCTAGAGATTTCGGGAGCTATGAAAAACTGTTTTTT.

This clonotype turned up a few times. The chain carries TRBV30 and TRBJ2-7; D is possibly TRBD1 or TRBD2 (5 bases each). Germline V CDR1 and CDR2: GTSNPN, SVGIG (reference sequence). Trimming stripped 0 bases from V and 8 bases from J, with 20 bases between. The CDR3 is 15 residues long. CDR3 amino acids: CAWSVLGTAGRQQYF. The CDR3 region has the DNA TGTGCCTGGAGTGTACTAGGGACGGCCGGCCGGCAGCAGTACTTC.

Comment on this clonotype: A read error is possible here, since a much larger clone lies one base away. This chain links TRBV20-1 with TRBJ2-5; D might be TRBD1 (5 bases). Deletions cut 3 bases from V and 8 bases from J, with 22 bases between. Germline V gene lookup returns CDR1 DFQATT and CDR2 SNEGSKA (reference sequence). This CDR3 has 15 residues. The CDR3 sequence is CSASGPDSPLDTQYF. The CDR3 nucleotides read TGCAGTGCTAGTGGACCTGACAGCCCTCTAGATACCCAGTACTTC.

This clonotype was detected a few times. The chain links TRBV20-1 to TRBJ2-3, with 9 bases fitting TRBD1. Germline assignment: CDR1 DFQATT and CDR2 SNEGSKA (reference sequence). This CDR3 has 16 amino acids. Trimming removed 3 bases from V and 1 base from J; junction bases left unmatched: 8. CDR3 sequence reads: CSASRTGTGRTDTQYF. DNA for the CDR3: TGCAGTGCTAGCCGAACCGGGACAGGGCGCACAGATACGCAGTATTTT.

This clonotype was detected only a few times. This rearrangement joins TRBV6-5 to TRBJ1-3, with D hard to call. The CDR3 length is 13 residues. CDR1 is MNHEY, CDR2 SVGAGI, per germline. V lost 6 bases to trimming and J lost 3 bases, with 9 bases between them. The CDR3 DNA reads TGTGCCAGCAGCCCTAACTTTGGAAACACCATATATTTT. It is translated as CASSPNFGNTIYF.